A selection of T cell receptor beta chains follows, all from one sample in a study of OX40 agonist ivuxolimab in advanced cancers. Data came from immunoSEQ multiplex PCR; TCRdb stores just in-frame clones and leaves some out. The sample has some 70,000 clones, 80% to 90% seen once. The sample consisted of CD4+ or CD8+ T cells sorted from blood, taken in a trial of the OX40 agonist ivuxolimab. These receptors all come from an adult with an advanced solid tumor such as melanoma, head and neck, liver or kidney cancer. Both conserved end residues are part of each CDR3.

TRBV5-4	TRBJ1-2	CASSLGGGPGRGYTF
TRBV27	TRBJ2-5	CASSLRGVQETQYF
TRBV11-2	TRBJ2-7	CASSHEGGAEQYF
TRBV11-2	TRBJ1-2	CASSPTTGVYGYTF
TRBV4-3	TRBJ1-2	CASSQGADSANYGYTF
TRBV7-9	TRBJ1-2	CASSSRTAYGYTF
TRBV14	TRBJ2-2	CASSIRGNTGELFF
TRBV6-1	TRBJ1-1	CASSESQGLTEAFF
TRBV6-1	TRBJ2-7	CASSEKGFGQYF
TRBV19	TRBJ1-1	CASSIYGAEAFF
TRBV30	TRBJ1-2	CAWSGEVDYGYTF
TRBV4-2	TRBJ1-2	CASSHGQANYGYTF
TRBV7-2	TRBJ1-3	CASRSFPGALGNTIYF
TRBV29-1	TRBJ2-1	CSVRQGAPGNEQFF
TRBV5-6	TRBJ2-1	CASSFRGKGEQFF
TRBV5-4	TRBJ1-2	CASSSTQGYGYTF
TRBV30	TRBJ1-5	CAWSVRLSNQPQHF
TRBV18	TRBJ2-3	CASSAAGGSDTQYF
TRBV4-3	TRBJ2-7	CASSRGQETGEQYF
TRBV5-1	TRBJ1-1	CASQKMENTEAFF
TRBV19	TRBJ2-1	CASSPAGLLYNEQFF
TRBV4-3	TRBJ2-1	CASSRGQDYNEQFF
TRBV7-3	TRBJ2-6	CASSQAGANSGANVLTF
TRBV27	TRBJ1-6	CASSFDPRGNSPLHF
TRBV7-2	TRBJ2-1	CASTYDPYNEQFF
TRBV25-1	TRBJ1-4	CASSPGQSYLEKLFF
TRBV5-1	TRBJ2-7	CASKGGQGAYEQYF
TRBV5-4	TRBJ1-2	CASSSVYYGYTF
TRBV7-9	TRBJ1-1	CASSSRTNTEAFF
TRBV29-1	TRBJ2-7	CSVENKYEQYF
TRBV20-1	TRBJ2-7	CSANRVNEQYF
TRBV11-2	TRBJ2-1	CASSSPGAGYNEQFF
TRBV7-2	TRBJ2-5	CASSLRRTGQETQYF
TRBV7-3	TRBJ1-1	CASSLDVNTEAFF
TRBV6-5	TRBJ2-3	CASSRDFRATQYF
TRBV14	TRBJ1-1	CASSQVRGRTEAFF
TRBV6-1	TRBJ1-2	CASSEDLGGTF
TRBV6-6	TRBJ1-5	CASTQTGSNQPQHF
TRBV6-6	TRBJ2-5	CASSPGGETQYF
TRBV13	TRBJ1-5	CASSPAPNRGASVTGNQPQHF
TRBV11-2	TRBJ1-2	CASSLEESYGYTF
TRBV30	TRBJ2-7	CAWTLVPYEQYF
TRBV5-1	TRBJ2-7	CASFRGGGRSYEQYF
TRBV15	TRBJ1-3	CATSRDPGNTIYF
TRBV28	TRBJ1-5	CASSLWAESQPQHF
TRBV6-1	TRBJ1-5	CASNDRAFWPQHF
TRBV4-2	TRBJ2-3	CASSQDRGDRETDTQYF
TRBV4-2	TRBJ1-2	CASTQPERQDGYTF
TRBV12-5	TRBJ2-4	CASGPGQVKNIQYF
TRBV18	TRBJ2-2	CASSPQDGGELFF
TRBV9	TRBJ1-6	CASSGRTPNSPLHF